Reported below is one T cell receptor beta chain. What this receptor recognizes is not known. No much larger clonotype is one base removed from it; base qualities were not supplied. This entry comes from a study of CD8 T cells in Susac syndrome (dated by TCRdb to between 2017 and 2020). About the study as a whole: Repertoire sequencing was used to test whether CD8+ T cell activation and differentiation in Susac syndrome was antigen driven. Clonality of the CD8+ T cell repertoire was compared between more than 10 healthy donors, roughly 14 Susac syndrome patients and roughly 16 multiple sclerosis patients. Here is what the overall study found, with its caveats: The number of individuals in the TCR sequencing and HLA analysis was acknowledged as relatively small.

High-throughput TCR beta sequencing profiled peripheral blood CD8+ and CD4+ T cells from healthy donors, Susac syndrome patients and multiple sclerosis patients. Multiple sclerosis controls were treatment-naive patients with stable or active relapsing-remitting disease fulfilling revised McDonald criteria. CD8+ TEMRA cells were enriched by FACS, while bulk CD8+ and CD4+ T cells were purified by magnetic negative isolation. Blood was collected in EDTA tubes and processed within 24 hours, with PBMCs isolated through density gradient centrifugation. PBMCs destined for TCR sequencing were cryopreserved in liquid nitrogen and later thawed in a 37 °C water bath. A purity of at least 90% was achieved for sorted or isolated CD4+, CD8+ and CD8+ TEMRA cells. RNA was extracted using the RNeasy kit, and about 0.5 to 1 microgram was reverse transcribed with random hexamers. The immunoSEQ multiplex PCR assay, which covers 54 Vbeta and 13 Jbeta segments, was used to amplify TCR beta CDR3 regions. To correct PCR amplification bias, a synthetic template baseline was used for both primer optimization and computational correction. Regarding the original processing steps: Reads were annotated to V, D and J genes according to IMGT and were analyzed with immunoSEQ Analyzer, with only productive sequences retained. To calculate clonality, Shannon entropy was normalized by log2 of the number of productive unique sequences and then subtracted from one. For each patient and control, public and private clones were evaluated among the 100 most prevalent clones. Clones were defined as Susac-specific when absent from the healthy and MS cohorts, from approximately 970 published viral clones and from other ImmuneACCESS disease sequences. TCRdb took the public reads, trimmed them with fastp at Q25, ran MiXCR for clone calling and kept in-frame beta chains. CDR3 protein duplicates are merged, each entry listing the most common genes and DNA. TCRdb's processing, not the authors' own work, is the source of the V and J calls. For this sample the table gives 130,000 or so distinct CDR3 sequences, of which over 80% were detected only once. The top ten clonotypes cover roughly 0.5% of the sample.

CDR1 is given as MNHEY and CDR2 as SMNVEV, both from the germline V gene (reference sequence). Taken from cysteine to phenylalanine, the CDR3 has 14 residues. This entry keeps only the CDR3 DNA: 42 bases, framed from base 1. Here V drops 6 bases and J drops 7 bases, and the junction holds 8 bases not matched to any gene. This receptor chain uses TRBV27 and TRBJ2-3, and TRBD2 aligns with 9 junction nucleotides. The sequence came from a human donor with multiple sclerosis. Sequenced: CD8+ T cells from PBMCs. CDR3 sequence: CASRFAGGPNTQYF. The DNA reads TGTGCCAGCAGATTTGCGGGAGGGCCGAATACGCAGTATTTT.